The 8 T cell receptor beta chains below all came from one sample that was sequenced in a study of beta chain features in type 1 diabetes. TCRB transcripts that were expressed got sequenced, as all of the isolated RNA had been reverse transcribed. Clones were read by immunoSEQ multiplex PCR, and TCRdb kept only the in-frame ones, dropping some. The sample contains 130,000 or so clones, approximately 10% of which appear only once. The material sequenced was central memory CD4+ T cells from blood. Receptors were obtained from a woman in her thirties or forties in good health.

The CDR3 is CASSLAAGGYNEQFF. The CDR3 DNA sequence: TGTGCCAGCAGCTTAGCAGCGGGGGGTTACAATGAGCAGTTCTTC. J is TRBJ2-1 and V is TRBV7-2; 9 bases are a match to TRBD2. Germline trimming cut 0 bases from V and 4 bases from J; bases unmatched to any gene: 1. The CDR3 covers 15 residues. CDR1 and CDR2 from the germline V gene are SGHTA and FQGNSA.

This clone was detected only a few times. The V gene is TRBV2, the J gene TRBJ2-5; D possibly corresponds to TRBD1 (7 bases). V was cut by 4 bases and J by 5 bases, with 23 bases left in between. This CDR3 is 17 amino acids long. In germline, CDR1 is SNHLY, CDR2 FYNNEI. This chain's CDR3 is CASSGLEGQIFMETQYF. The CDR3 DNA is TGTGCCAGCAGTGGGTTGGAGGGACAGATCTTTATGGAGACCCAGTACTTC.

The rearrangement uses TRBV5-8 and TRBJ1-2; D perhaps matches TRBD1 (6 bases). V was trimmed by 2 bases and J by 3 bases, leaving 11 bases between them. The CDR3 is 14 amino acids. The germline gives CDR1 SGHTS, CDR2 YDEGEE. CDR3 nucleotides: TGTGCCAGCAGCTTCAGGGGTATAGACTATGGCTACACCTTC. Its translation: CASSFRGIDYGYTF.

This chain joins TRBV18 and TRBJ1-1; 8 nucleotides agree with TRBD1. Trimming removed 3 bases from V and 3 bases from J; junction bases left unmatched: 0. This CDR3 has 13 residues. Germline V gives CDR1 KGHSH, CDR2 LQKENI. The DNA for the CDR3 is TGTGCCAGCTCACCGGACAGGGACACTGAAGCTTTCTTT. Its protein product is CASSPDRDTEAFF.

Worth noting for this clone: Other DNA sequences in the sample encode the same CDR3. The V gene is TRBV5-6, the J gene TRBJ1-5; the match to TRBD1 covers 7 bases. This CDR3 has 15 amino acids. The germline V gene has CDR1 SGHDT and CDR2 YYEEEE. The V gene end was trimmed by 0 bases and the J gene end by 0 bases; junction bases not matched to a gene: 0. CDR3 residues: CASSLAGGSNQPQHF. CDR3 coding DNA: TGTGCCAGCAGCTTGGCAGGGGGTAGCAATCAGCCCCAGCATTTT. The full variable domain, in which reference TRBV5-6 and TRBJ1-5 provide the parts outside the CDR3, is DAGVTQSPTHLIKTRGQQVTLRCSPKSGHDTVSWYQQALGQGPQFIFQYYEEEERQRGNFPDRFSGHQFPNYSSELNVNALLLGDSALYLCASSLAGGSNQPQHFGDGTRLSIL.

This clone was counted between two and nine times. CDR3 amino acids: CASSFPGTGDQNIQYF. CDR3 DNA: TGTGCCAGCAGTTTCCCCGGGACAGGGGACCAAAACATTCAGTACTTC. J is TRBJ2-4 and V is TRBV6-6, with 10 bases that match TRBD1. Germline V gives CDR1 MNHNY, CDR2 SVGAGI (reference sequence). Trimming took 4 bases from V and 5 from J; bases not matched to a gene: 8. The CDR3 runs 16 residues.

The CDR3 coding sequence is TGTGCCAGCAGTACAGGGGCAACTAATGAAAAACTGTTTTTT. It yields the protein CASSTGATNEKLFF. The J gene is TRBJ1-4, the V gene TRBV6-1; TRBD1 aligns across 7 bases. The CDR3 contains 14 residues. The V and J ends lost 5 bases and 0 bases, in that order; junction bases with no gene match: 0. Germline V gene data show CDR1 as MNHNS and CDR2 as SASEGT.

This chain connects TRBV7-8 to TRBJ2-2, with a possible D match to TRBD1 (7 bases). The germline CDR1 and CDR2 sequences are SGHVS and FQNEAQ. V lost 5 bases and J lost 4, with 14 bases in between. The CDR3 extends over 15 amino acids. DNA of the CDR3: TGTGCCAGCAGCCCAGGGGGGAGTGGCACCGGGGAGCTGTTTTTT. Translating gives CASSPGGSGTGELFF. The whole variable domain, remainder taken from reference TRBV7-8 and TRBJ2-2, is GAGVSQSPRYKVAKRGQDVALRCDPISGHVSLFWYQQALGQGPEFLTYFQNEAQLDKSGLPSDRFFAERPEGSVSTLKIQRTQQEDSAVYLCASSPGGSGTGELFFGEGSRLTVL.